This note documents a single T cell receptor beta chain sequence. This clone was observed a few times. What antigen it recognizes has not been identified. The sample holds no much larger clone one base away, and base qualities are not on file. The treatment or condition label on this specimen signifies: high-dose cyclophosphamide on days +3 and +4 as single-agent GVHD prophylaxis. Busulfan and fludarabine conditioning, a related or unrelated marrow graft, and cyclophosphamide on days +3 and +4 were given to PTCy patients. PTCy-treated patients were drawn from a prospective multi-institutional clinical trial. Mononuclear cells from peripheral blood and bone marrow were separated by Ficoll-Hypaque density centrifugation and then cryopreserved. CDR1 KGHSH and CDR2 LQKENI are derived from the germline V gene. Compared with germline, V lacks 4 bases and J lacks 6 bases; bases without a gene match: 6. From cysteine to phenylalanine, the CDR3 is 15 amino acids long. Kept here is only the CDR3 DNA, which spans 45 bases and is read in frame from base 1.

The data were obtained in a study of T cells after posttransplantation cyclophosphamide listed by TCRdb under 2016. Some background on the complete study: Using TRB sequencing, the study followed how the T cell repertoire rebuilt after myeloablative bone marrow transplantation with posttransplantation cyclophosphamide given as GVHD prophylaxis. In 3 patients, up to about 3 additional blood samples taken between 2 and 5.2 years after transplant also underwent TRB sequencing, as did pretransplant blood from a handful of patients. Antigen receptor sequencing was done on samples from some 35 PTCy-treated patients and from about 17 related bone marrow donors of those patients. Public TRB sequences were searched against a database of over 3,500 sequences associated with responses to pathogens, tumor antigens, self-antigens and alloantigens. Because TRA and TRB clonality correlated tightly in 8 to 10 samples, the subsequent TCR analyses were limited to TRB only. Blood from all 30 or so PTCy patients who had 1-year posttransplant specimens underwent TRB sequencing.

The paper's findings and limits, for the study overall: Donor-recipient similarity was low at 1-2 months but rose over the first year, and later blood repertoires were often dominated by donor CD8+ memory clones. The TRB repertoires of T cells infiltrating skin or the GI tract showed only limited overlap with the TRB repertoires found in blood. Across 35 to 55 patients, TRB clonality was highly associated with recipient CMV seropositivity and CMV reactivation, and diversity in PTCy patients was similar to diversity in CNI/methotrexate controls.

TRB sequencing was run on genomic DNA with either the immunoSEQ assay at survey resolution or the hsTCRB kit. Per the authors' processing: The immunoSEQ software handled initial read processing, and the LymphoSeq R package was used for repertoire analyses. Clonality was computed as 1 minus normalized Shannon entropy; Gini coefficient was also calculated for each TRB dataset. Phenotypes of unsorted samples were inferred by mapping TRB sequences from sorted subsets of the recipient or donor onto the same recipient's unsorted samples. TCRdb stores this immuneACCESS table with in-frame sequences only. Part of the clones is absent; in the studies checked, under half of the shortfall reflects unresolved V genes, and no reason is known for the rest. V and J calls and clone size follow that table, whereas D and trimming were derived from the DNA. The sample has more than 5,500 clones on record, approximately 77% of them singletons. Jointly, the top ten make up approximately 22% of the sample.

The rearrangement joined TRBV18 to TRBJ2-1, and 10 junctional nucleotides match TRBD2. The sample was PBMCs, taken after allogeneic stem cell transplant with posttransplant cyclophosphamide. This sequence originates from a female patient aged 50-59 years who received an allogeneic stem cell transplant from a related donor, was CMV-positive, and had no GVHD. A transplant means some T cells may be of graft donor rather than patient origin. The CDR3 reads CASSQTAGGPNEQFF. The nucleotide sequence is given as TGTGCCAGCTCACAGACAGCGGGAGGGCCCAATGAGCAGTTCTTC.